This T cell receptor (beta chain) was sequenced in a study of CD8 T cells in Susac syndrome. FACS was used to enrich TEMRA cells, whereas the CD8+ and CD4+ T cells were obtained by negative isolation. After extraction with the RNeasy kit, roughly 0.45 to 1 ug of the RNA was reverse transcribed using random hexamers. The CDR3 of TCR beta was amplified by immunoSEQ multiplex PCR across 54 Vbeta and 13 Jbeta. TCRdb ran MiXCR on the immunoSEQ multiplex PCR reads and lists one entry per CDR3 protein. The sample lists 400,000 or so distinct CDR3 sequences, 75% to 90% occurring once. Trimming shortened V by 7 bases and J by 2 bases, and 15 bases separated the two germline ends. There are 14 residues in the CDR3.

Sequenced sample: CD8+ T cells from PBMCs. The chain combines TRBV12-3 or TRBV12-4 with TRBJ2-7; D could derive from TRBD1 or TRBD2 (5 bases each). This receptor was taken from a human donor with multiple sclerosis. The CDR3 reads CASTQAGSPYEQYF. DNA for the CDR3: TGTGCCAGCACTCAAGCAGGGAGCCCCTACGAGCAGTACTTC.